This T cell receptor (beta chain) was retrieved from a study of memory CD4+ T cells and cytomegalovirus serostatus (dated by TCRdb to 2018 to 2020). Broadly, across the study: A total of roughly 33 healthy Belgian adults, of whom 9 were CMV seropositive and approximately 24 were CMV seronegative, were included in the cohort. To replicate a published TCR-based CMV serostatus classifier, the researchers sequenced the CD4+ memory TCRbeta repertoires of a Belgian cohort whose cytomegalovirus serostatus was known. The research as a whole found: Among the 150 to 200 previously reported CMV-associated TCRbeta sequences, about 71 showed up in the CD4+ memory repertoires, with each one found in between one and five individuals. Only CD4+CD45RO+ memory cells were sequenced, in contrast to the original study, in which naive and memory CD4+ and CD8+ populations were covered. On the Belgian cohort, the classifier built on the original framework reached a median bootstrapped AUC of about 0.95, with a 95% CI of 0.76-1.00. CMV serostatus prediction reached a median bootstrapped AUC of about 0.94 with the original framework and about 0.91 with a US-trained random forest. Results were interpreted as suggesting that the CMV-associated TCR signature is largely present in the CD4+ memory repertoire.

Single viable CD3+CD4+CD8-CD45RO+ cells were sorted as memory CD4+ T cells on a FACSAria II. CMV serostatus was determined using a Roche Elecsys assay that detects serum IgG against CMV pp150, pp28, p38 and p52. Once the samples were thawed, total CD4+ T cells were enriched through positive selection using CD4 magnetic microbeads. The samples came from a separate study whose specific focus was interrogating the CD4+ T cell memory repertoire. Peripheral blood mononuclear cells were isolated and cryopreserved according to standard operating procedures, and serum was stored at -80 degrees C. The staining relied on CD3-PerCP (BW264/56), CD4-APC (RPA-T4), CD45RO-PE (UCHT1) and CD8-Pacific Orange (3B5) antibodies, and Sytox blue was used to exclude non-viable cells. The Quick-DNA Microprep Kit was used to extract genomic DNA from the sorted cells. Amplification of TCRbeta DNA was done with the immunoSEQ hsTCRbeta kit, following the protocol from the manufacturer. An Illumina MiSeq instrument was used to sequence the TCRbeta libraries. The published analysis was carried out like this. Removing out-of-frame sequences left some 2,200,000 distinct TCRbeta sequences, an average of around 70,000 per individual. Each individual was scored by the count of 164 previously reported CMV-associated TCRbeta sequences and the total productive distinct TCRbeta count. A beta-binomial model was reimplemented in Python, and scikit-learn random forests with default parameters were trained on US cohort data. Classifier performance on the Belgian cohort was summarized as median AUC with percentile confidence intervals over 10,000 bootstrap iterations. What TCRdb holds here is the immuneACCESS table cut down to in-frame rearrangements. Part of the clones is not present; checked against another copy, under half of the missing clones reflect an unresolved V gene, and the others are unexplained. That table supplies the V and J calls and clone size; D and trimming were determined from the DNA. The sample table records 55,000 to 80,000 clones; 70% to 80% of these occur just once. The top ten hold around 4.5% of the sample.

For this clone: Its recognized antigen is unknown. Base qualities were left out, and no much larger clone turns up one base away.

Via the germline V gene, CDR1 is MDHEN and CDR2 SYDVKM. The junction carries 10 bases between V and J, which are trimmed by 3 bases and 5 bases respectively. The CDR3, from cysteine to phenylalanine, totals 13 residues. Solely the CDR3 DNA is kept, with 39 bases framed from the first base. The V and J genes are TRBV28 and TRBJ2-5; a weak D assignment points to TRBD1 (5 bases agree). This TCR derives from an adult in good health and CMV-seropositive. The specimen was memory CD4+ T cells from blood. The sequenced DNA is TGTGCCAGCAGTTTTATAGGGGTCGAGACCCAGTACTTC. It encodes CASSFIGVETQYF.